The 7 T cell receptor beta chains given below trace back to one sample, sequenced in a study of T cells in Graves' hyperthyroidism and ophthalmopathy. Researchers took RNA transcripts and amplified the TCR beta CDR3 regions from them. The HTBI primer set drove a first-round RT-PCR of the TCR CDR3. TCRdb reanalysed the multiplex PCR reads using MiXCR and keeps one entry per CDR3 protein. The sample records some 320,000 distinct CDR3 sequences, roughly an eighth being singletons. Sequenced input: blood. The receptors here all came from a woman aged 40-49 years with Graves' ophthalmopathy.

The rearrangement links TRBV7-2 to TRBJ1-2; D is unclear. The germline V gene encodes CDR1 SGHTA and CDR2 FQGNSA. The CDR3 is made up of 12 amino acids. The germline V and J ends were trimmed by 5 bases and 7 bases, with 11 bases remaining between them. The CDR3 bases are TGTGCCAGCAGCCCTCAGTTATTTGGCTACACCTTC. This sequence encodes CASSPQLFGYTF.

This clonotype has just a few counts. V is TRBV25-1 and J is TRBJ2-5; 7 positions agree with TRBD2. The V gene end was trimmed by 3 bases and the J gene end by 5 bases; junction bases not matched to a gene: 3. CDR3 length: 13 residues. Looked up from germline, CDR1 is MGHDK and CDR2 is SYGVNS. CDR3 sequence (DNA): TGTGCCAGCAGTGAGGCGGGGGTGGAGACCCAGTACTTC. It yields the protein CASSEAGVETQYF.

This clonotype was observed at least ten times. V gene TRBV7-2 combines with J gene TRBJ2-7; no clear D gene. CDR1 and CDR2 from the germline V gene are SGHTA and FQGNSA. With 4 bases removed from V and 1 base from J, the gap between germline ends came to 11 bases. The CDR3 extends over 14 amino acids. The CDR3 region is CASSSLAFSYEQYF. The CDR3, as DNA: TGTGCCAGCAGCTCTTTGGCGTTTTCCTACGAGCAGTACTTC.

This clonotype was found a few times. The chain has TRBV7-9 and TRBJ2-6, with 15 bases identical to TRBD2. This CDR3 is built from 17 residues. The trim removed 8 bases at V and 4 bases at J, leaving 6 bases unmatched. Germline CDR1 SEHNR, CDR2 FQNEAQ (reference sequence). CDR3 loop: CASFGTSGGLGANVLTF. CDR3 DNA sequence: TGTGCCAGCTTCGGGACTAGCGGGGGGCTCGGGGCCAACGTCCTGACTTTC. The full variable domain, rest sourced from reference TRBV7-9 and TRBJ2-6, is DTGVSQNPRHKITKRGQNVTFRCDPISEHNRLYWYRQTLGQGPEFLTYFQNEAQLEKSRLLSDRFSAERPKGSFSTLEIQRTEQGDSAMYLCASFGTSGGLGANVLTFGAGSRLTVL.

This clonotype was detected many times. This rearrangement joins TRBV11-2 to TRBJ2-1, with 9 bases matching TRBD2. V lost 1 base and J lost 7; bases outside the gene matches: 8. The CDR3 extends over 16 amino acids. The germline V gene has CDR1 SGHAT and CDR2 FQNNGV. The CDR3 is CASSLAGGGAGNEQFF. CDR3 DNA sequence: TGTGCCAGCAGCTTAGCCGGCGGGGGGGCCGGGAATGAGCAGTTCTTC.

This clonotype was observed many times. The CDR3 DNA follows: TGTGCCAGCAGCCTACCATTCGGGACAGGGGGCCCAAACTATGGCTACACCTTC. Encoded protein: CASSLPFGTGGPNYGYTF. V is TRBV6-2 or TRBV6-3 and J is TRBJ1-2, with 12 bases matching TRBD1. The CDR3 runs 18 residues. CDR1 is MNHEY, CDR2 SVGEGT, per germline. The V and J ends lost 6 bases and 2 bases, in that order; junction bases with no gene match: 13.

This clonotype was counted ten times or more. This chain's CDR3 is CASSLERPLYNEQFF. In DNA, the CDR3 is TGTGCCAGCAGCTTAGAACGGCCTCTCTACAATGAGCAGTTCTTC. J is TRBJ2-1 and V is TRBV7-2; D uncertain. Germline CDR1 SGHTA, CDR2 FQGNSA. The CDR3 spans 15 residues. The V end lost 1 base, the J end lost 3 bases, and 10 bases lay between the germline ends. The full variable domain, with the rest looked up from reference TRBV7-2 and TRBJ2-1, is GAGVSQSPSNKVTEKGKDVELRCDPISGHTALYWYRQSLGQGLEFLIYFQGNSAPDKSGLPSDRFSAERTGGSVSTLTIQRTQQEDSAVYLCASSLERPLYNEQFFGPGTRLTVL.